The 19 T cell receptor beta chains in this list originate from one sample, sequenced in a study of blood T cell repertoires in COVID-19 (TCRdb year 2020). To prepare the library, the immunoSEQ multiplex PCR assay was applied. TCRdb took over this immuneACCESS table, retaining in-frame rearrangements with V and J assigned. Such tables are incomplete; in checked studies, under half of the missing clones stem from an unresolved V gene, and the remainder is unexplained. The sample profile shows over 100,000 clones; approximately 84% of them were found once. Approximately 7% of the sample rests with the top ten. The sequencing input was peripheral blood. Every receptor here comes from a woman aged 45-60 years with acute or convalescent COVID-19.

The CDR3 DNA is TGTGCCAGCAGCAGGGTGCGGGGAATCGATGGCTACACCTTC. It specifies CASSRVRGIDGYTF. This chain joins TRBV2 and TRBJ1-2, with D possibly being TRBD1 (5 bases). This CDR3 has 14 residues. Germline V gene sequence: CDR1 SNHLY, CDR2 FYNNEI. Trimming removed 6 bases from V and 6 bases from J, with 17 bases in between. Supplemented by reference TRBV2 and TRBJ1-2, the full variable domain reads EPEVTQTPSHQVTQMGQEVILRCVPISNHLYFYWYRQILGQKVEFLVSFYNNEISEKSEIFDDQFSVERPDGSNFTLKIRSTKLEDSAMYFCASSRVRGIDGYTFGSGTRLTVV.

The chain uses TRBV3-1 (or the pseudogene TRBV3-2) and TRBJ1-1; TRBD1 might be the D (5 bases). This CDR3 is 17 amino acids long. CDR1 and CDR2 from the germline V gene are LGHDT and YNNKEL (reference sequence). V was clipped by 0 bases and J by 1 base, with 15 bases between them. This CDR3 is CASSQDLVGRANTEAFF. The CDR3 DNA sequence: TGTGCCAGCAGCCAAGATCTAGTCGGCAGGGCGAACACTGAAGCTTTCTTT.

This CDR3 is CASSPRTSGGYTDTQYF. Written as DNA, the CDR3 is TGTGCCAGCAGCCCACGGACTAGCGGGGGGTACACAGATACGCAGTATTTT. This sequence joins TRBV7-8 and TRBJ2-3; 14 positions match TRBD2. CDR3 size: 17 residues. V lost 5 bases and J lost 2; bases outside the gene matches: 6. In germline, CDR1 is SGHVS, CDR2 FQNEAQ.

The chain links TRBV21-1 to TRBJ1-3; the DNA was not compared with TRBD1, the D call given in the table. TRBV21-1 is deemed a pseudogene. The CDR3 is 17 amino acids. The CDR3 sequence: CASSKVPQALGGNTIYF. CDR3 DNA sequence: TGTGCCAGCAGCAAAGTTCCTCAGGCTTTGGGTGGAAACACCATATATTTT.

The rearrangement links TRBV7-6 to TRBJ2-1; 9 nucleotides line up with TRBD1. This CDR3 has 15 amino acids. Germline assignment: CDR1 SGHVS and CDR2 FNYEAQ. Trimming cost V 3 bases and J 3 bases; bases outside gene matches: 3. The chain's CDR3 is CASSFSTGGYNEQFF. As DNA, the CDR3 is TGTGCCAGCAGCTTTTCGACAGGGGGCTACAATGAGCAGTTCTTC.

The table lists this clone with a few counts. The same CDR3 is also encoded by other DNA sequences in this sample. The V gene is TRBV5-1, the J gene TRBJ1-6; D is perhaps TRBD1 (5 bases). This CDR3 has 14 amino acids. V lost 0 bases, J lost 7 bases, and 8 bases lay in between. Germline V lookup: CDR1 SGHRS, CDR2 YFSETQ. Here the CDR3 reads CASSLGGGNSPLHF. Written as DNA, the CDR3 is TGCGCCAGCAGCTTGGGGGGGGGAAATTCACCCCTCCACTTT.

The CDR3 here is CASSLDTAGISYEQYF. The CDR3 bases are TGTGCCAGCAGCTTAGATACGGCAGGGATATCCTACGAGCAGTACTTC. The chain joins TRBV11-2 to TRBJ2-7; TRBD1 is a possible D gene (5 bases). Germline V lookup: CDR1 SGHAT, CDR2 FQNNGV. The V and J ends lost 0 bases and 1 base respectively, with 13 bases between them. The CDR3 covers 16 residues.

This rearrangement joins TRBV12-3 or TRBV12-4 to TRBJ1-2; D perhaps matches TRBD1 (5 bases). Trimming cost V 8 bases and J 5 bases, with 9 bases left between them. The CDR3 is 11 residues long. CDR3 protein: CASRAGYGYTF. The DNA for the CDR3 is TGTGCCAGCCGCGCAGGGTATGGCTACACCTTC.

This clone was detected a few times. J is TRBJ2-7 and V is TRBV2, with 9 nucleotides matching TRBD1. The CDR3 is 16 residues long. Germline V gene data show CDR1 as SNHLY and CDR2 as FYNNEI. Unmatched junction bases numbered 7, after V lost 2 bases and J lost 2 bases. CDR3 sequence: CASSEFVGTGPYEQYF. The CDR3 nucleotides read TGTGCCAGCAGTGAATTTGTTGGGACAGGGCCCTACGAGCAGTACTTC.

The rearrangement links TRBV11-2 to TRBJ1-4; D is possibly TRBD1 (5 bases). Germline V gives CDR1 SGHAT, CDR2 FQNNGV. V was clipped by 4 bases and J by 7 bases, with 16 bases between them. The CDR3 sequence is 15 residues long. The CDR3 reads CASSSGGGVGEKLFF. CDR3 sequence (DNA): TGTGCCAGCAGCTCCGGGGGAGGAGTGGGTGAAAAACTGTTTTTT.

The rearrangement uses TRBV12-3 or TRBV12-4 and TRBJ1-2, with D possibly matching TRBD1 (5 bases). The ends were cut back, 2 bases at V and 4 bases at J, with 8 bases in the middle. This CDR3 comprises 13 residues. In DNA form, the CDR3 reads TGTGCCAGCAGTTTACAGGGTTTCTATGGCTACACCTTC. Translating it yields CASSLQGFYGYTF.

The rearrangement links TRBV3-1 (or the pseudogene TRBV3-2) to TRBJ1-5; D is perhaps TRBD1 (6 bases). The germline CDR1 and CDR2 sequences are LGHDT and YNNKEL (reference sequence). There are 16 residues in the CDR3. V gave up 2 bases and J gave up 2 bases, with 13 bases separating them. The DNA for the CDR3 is TGTGCCAGCAGCCAAACTAGGGGGGGAGGCAATCAGCCCCAGCATTTT. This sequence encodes CASSQTRGGGNQPQHF.

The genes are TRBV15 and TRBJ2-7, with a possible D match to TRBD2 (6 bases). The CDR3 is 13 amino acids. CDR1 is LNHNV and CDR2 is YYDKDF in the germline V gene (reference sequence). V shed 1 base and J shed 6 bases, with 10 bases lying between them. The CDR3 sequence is CATSRGRGGEQYF. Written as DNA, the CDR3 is TGTGCCACCAGCAGAGGGCGGGGAGGCGAGCAGTACTTC.

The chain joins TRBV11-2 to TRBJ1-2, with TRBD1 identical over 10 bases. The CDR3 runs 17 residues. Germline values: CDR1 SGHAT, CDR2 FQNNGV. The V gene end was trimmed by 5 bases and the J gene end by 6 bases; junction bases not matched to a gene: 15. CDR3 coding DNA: TGTGCCAGCAGCCGTGTGGGGACAGGGGTCACAGTCGATGGCTACACCTTC. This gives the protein CASSRVGTGVTVDGYTF.

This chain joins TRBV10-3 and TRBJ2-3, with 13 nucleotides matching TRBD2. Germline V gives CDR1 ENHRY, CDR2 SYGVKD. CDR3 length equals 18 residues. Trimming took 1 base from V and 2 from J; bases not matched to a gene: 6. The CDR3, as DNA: TGTGCCATCAGTGAGTTGAGGACTAGCGGGGGATTCACAGATACGCAGTATTTT. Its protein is CAISELRTSGGFTDTQYF.

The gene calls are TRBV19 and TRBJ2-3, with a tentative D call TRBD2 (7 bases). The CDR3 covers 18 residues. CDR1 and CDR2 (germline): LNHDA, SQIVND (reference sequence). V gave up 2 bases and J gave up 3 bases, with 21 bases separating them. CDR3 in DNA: TGTGCCAGTAGTATAATGGGGTCGGGGGGCCCGAGGACAGATACGCAGTATTTT. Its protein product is CASSIMGSGGPRTDTQYF.

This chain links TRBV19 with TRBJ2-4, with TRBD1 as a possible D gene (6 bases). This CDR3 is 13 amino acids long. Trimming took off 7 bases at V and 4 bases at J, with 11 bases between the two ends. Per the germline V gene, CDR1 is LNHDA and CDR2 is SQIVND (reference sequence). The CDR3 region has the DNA TGTGCCAGTATCCCTAGGGGGAAAAACATTCAGTACTTC. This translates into CASIPRGKNIQYF.

Here the CDR3 DNA reads TGCGCCAGCAGTCACGAGGGGCAGGGGAAAAACATTCAGTACTTC. Protein: CASSHEGQGKNIQYF. The gene calls are TRBV5-1 and TRBJ2-4, with D tentatively TRBD1 (6 bases). Per the germline V gene, CDR1 is SGHRS and CDR2 is YFSETQ. This CDR3 region has 15 residues. V was pared by 5 bases and J by 4 bases, with 16 bases between.

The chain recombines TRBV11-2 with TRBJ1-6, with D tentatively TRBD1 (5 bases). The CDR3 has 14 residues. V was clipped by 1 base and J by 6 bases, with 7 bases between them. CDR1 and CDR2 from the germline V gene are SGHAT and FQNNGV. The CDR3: CASSLGTPNSPLHF. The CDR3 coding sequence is TGTGCCAGCAGCTTAGGGACACCTAATTCACCCCTCCACTTT.